What follows are 29 T cell receptor beta chains derived from one specimen sequenced in a study of identical twins. Each CDR3 protein is one row after TCRdb ran MiXCR on the 5' RACE reads. The table lists 1.5 million to 2 million distinct CDR3 sequences, roughly 35% of them singletons, with 0.27% in the top ten. Sequencing used cord blood. These receptors originate from a newborn girl in good health.

As DNA, the CDR3 is TGTGCCAGCAGTGAAGGGACAGGGCCAAACAATGAGCAGTTCTTC. Amino acid sequence: CASSEGTGPNNEQFF. The rearrangement joins TRBV6-1 to TRBJ2-1; TRBD1 aligns across 8 bases. CDR1 MNHNS and CDR2 SASEGT come from the germline V gene. J gave up 5 bases and V 1 base, and 4 bases lay outside the gene matches. The CDR3 runs 15 residues.

This clonotype occurred many times. J is TRBJ2-1 and V is TRBV4-1; a possible D gene is TRBD2 (6 bases). CDR3 size: 18 residues. Germline CDR1 is MGHRA and CDR2 is YSYEKL. V lost 6 bases to trimming and J lost 1 base, with 22 bases between them. The CDR3, as DNA: TGCGCCAGCAGAGGGTCCCCAGGAGAGCGGGCTTCCTACAATGAGCAGTTCTTC. Protein: CASRGSPGERASYNEQFF.

In its sample, this clonotype was seen many times. The J gene is TRBJ1-4, the V gene TRBV4-2; TRBD1 is a possible D gene (5 bases). Germline loops: CDR1 LGHNA, CDR2 YNFKEQ. V was cut by 0 bases and J by 8 bases, with 16 bases left in between. The CDR3 is 16 residues long. The CDR3 protein is CASSQDLGRAEEKLFF. DNA for the CDR3: TGTGCCAGCAGCCAAGATCTAGGCAGGGCGGAAGAAAAACTGTTTTTT.

This clonotype was picked up a small number of times. The chain employs TRBV2 and TRBJ2-1; 11 bases are shared with TRBD2. The CDR3 sequence is 16 residues long. Germline V CDR1 and CDR2: SNHLY, FYNNEI. V gave up 4 bases and J gave up 8 bases; unmatched junction bases: 10. In nucleotides, the CDR3 is TGTGCCAGCAGTGGACTAGCGGGACGATTGGCGGATGAGCAGTTCTTC. This translates into CASSGLAGRLADEQFF.

The chain uses TRBV10-3 and TRBJ2-7, with D unclear. V lost 0 bases, J lost 1 base, and 10 bases lay in between. This CDR3 contains 15 residues. Germline-derived CDR1 and CDR2 are ENHRY and SYGVKD. CDR3: CAISESRGASYEQYF. The CDR3 DNA sequence: TGTGCCATCAGTGAGTCCCGAGGCGCTTCCTACGAGCAGTACTTC.

Only a few counts were recorded for this clonotype. CDR3 DNA sequence: TGCAGTGCTAGAAAGGCGGGACTAGTTATTATCGGCACAGATACGCAGTATTTT. Protein product: CSARKAGLVIIGTDTQYF. The rearrangement uses TRBV20-1 and TRBJ2-3, with 8 bases lining up with TRBD2. CDR3 size: 18 residues. Unmatched junction bases numbered 14, after V lost 2 bases and J lost 1 base. Germline V gene data show CDR1 as DFQATT and CDR2 as SNEGSKA (reference sequence).

This clonotype was counted a few times. The chain carries TRBV6-2 or TRBV6-3 and TRBJ1-1; TRBD1 matches 12 bases. V was clipped by 0 bases and J by 7 bases; unmatched bases: 3. CDR1 and CDR2 (germline): MNHEY, SVGEGT. This CDR3 spans 15 amino acids. CDR3 sequence (DNA): TGTGCCAGCAGTTACTCCGGGACAGGGGGCAGTGAAGCTTTCTTT. This translates into CASSYSGTGGSEAFF.

The genes are TRBV20-1 and TRBJ2-1; tentatively, D is TRBD2 (5 bases). The CDR3 totals 12 residues. Germline CDR1 DFQATT, CDR2 SNEGSKA (reference sequence). Trimming took off 6 bases at V and 12 bases at J, with 18 bases between the two ends. CDR3 region: CSASRSSHGQFF. The CDR3 bases are TGCAGTGCCAGCAGATCTAGCCATGGGCAGTTCTTC.

This clonotype was picked up one time. This chain's CDR3 is CASSQGDFGYGYTF. CDR3 DNA: TGCGCCAGCAGCCAAGGGGACTTCGGCTATGGCTACACCTTC. The genes are TRBV4-1 and TRBJ1-2; tentatively, D is TRBD1 (5 bases). Trimming took off 1 base at V and 4 bases at J, with 10 bases between the two ends. CDR1 MGHRA and CDR2 YSYEKL come from the germline V gene. The CDR3 totals 14 residues.

This clonotype was counted between two and nine times. The gene calls are TRBV20-1 and TRBJ2-7; perhaps TRBD2 as D (5 bases). CDR1 and CDR2 (germline): DFQATT, SNEGSKA (reference sequence). This CDR3 contains 12 residues. Trimming cost V 7 bases and J 3 bases, with 13 bases left between them. In DNA form, the CDR3 reads TGCAGTGGAATGGCTAGCTTCTACGAGCAGTACTTC. It specifies CSGMASFYEQYF.

This chain uses TRBV6-1 with TRBJ2-7; perhaps TRBD1 as D (5 bases). CDR3 length: 14 amino acids. The V gene's germline CDR1 is MNHNS and CDR2 SASEGT. V was cut by 6 bases and J by 2 bases, with 14 bases left in between. Here the CDR3 DNA reads TGTGCCAGCAGCCTTAGACAGTCCCCCTACGAGCAGTACTTC. Protein sequence: CASSLRQSPYEQYF.

About this clonotype: A much larger clonotype is one base distant, so this may be a read error. The chain is built from TRBV4-2 and TRBJ2-1; D gene uncertain. The end of the DNA fits TRBJ2-7 better, so the J call may be wrong. The CDR3 is 16 amino acids. From germline, CDR1 is LGHNA and CDR2 YNFKEQ. In nucleotides, the CDR3 is TGTGCCAGCAGCGCCAGGACGCCGAGCTCCTACAATGAGCAGTACTTC. Its protein product is CASSARTPSSYNEQYF.

The chain carries TRBV28 and TRBJ1-2; D is unresolved. The CDR3 spans 15 residues. Trimming removed 4 bases at V and 5 bases at J, with 17 bases between. CDR1 and CDR2 from the germline V gene are MDHEN and SYDVKM. CDR3 residues: CASSSPEGSFYGYTF. The CDR3 coding sequence is TGTGCCAGCAGTTCCCCCGAGGGCAGCTTTTATGGCTACACCTTC.

CDR3 protein: CSARGGGDLQPQHF. CDR3 nucleotide sequence: TGCAGTGCTAGAGGGGGAGGGGATCTTCAGCCCCAGCATTTT. The rearrangement joins TRBV20-1 to TRBJ1-5; D might be TRBD1 (5 bases). This CDR3 has 14 amino acids. Germline V gene lookup returns CDR1 DFQATT and CDR2 SNEGSKA (reference sequence). The V and J ends lost 1 base and 6 bases respectively, with 13 bases between them.

There are a few counts of this clonotype. The chain joins TRBV10-2 to TRBJ2-1; D not certain. CDR1 is WSHSY, CDR2 SAAADI, per germline. With 6 bases removed from V and 7 bases from J, the gap between germline ends came to 7 bases. The CDR3 sequence is 11 residues long. CDR3 amino acids: CASRDVNEQFF. The DNA of the CDR3 is TGCGCCAGCAGAGACGTAAATGAGCAGTTCTTC.

The V call is TRBV20-1, the J call TRBJ2-3; 12 nucleotides match TRBD2. The V gene's germline CDR1 is DFQATT and CDR2 SNEGSKA (reference sequence). V lost 3 bases and J lost 5; bases outside the gene matches: 6. The CDR3 totals 15 residues. The CDR3 DNA is TGCAGTGCTAGCGGGCCTAGCGGGAGGGGAGATACGCAGTATTTT. Protein: CSASGPSGRGDTQYF.

This clonotype was detected only a few times. The chain joins TRBV12-3 or TRBV12-4 to TRBJ1-5; D possibly corresponds to TRBD1 (5 bases). V gave up 1 base and J gave up 7 bases, with 14 bases separating them. The CDR3 is 15 residues long. The CDR3 DNA follows: TGTGCCAGCAGTTTAGTTGGGGGAGTTGCGCAGCCCCAGCATTTT. The encoded protein is CASSLVGGVAQPQHF.

The chain is built from TRBV4-1 and TRBJ1-5; weak D call: TRBD1 (6 bases). CDR3 length: 15 residues. Per germline, CDR1 MGHRA and CDR2 YSYEKL. Trimming stripped 3 bases from V and 3 bases from J, with 12 bases between. The CDR3 DNA follows: TGCGCCAGCAGCCAGGGGTGGGGGCCCAATCAGCCCCAGCATTTT. As protein: CASSQGWGPNQPQHF.

This clonotype was detected only a few times. The chain links TRBV25-1 to TRBJ1-2, with D uncertain. CDR1 is MGHDK, CDR2 SYGVNS, per germline. This CDR3 has 12 residues. V was shortened by 1 base and J by 8 bases, with 8 bases between the two germline ends. In DNA form, the CDR3 reads TGTGCCAGCAGTGAATGGGTTGGAGGCTACACCTTC. Translation gives CASSEWVGGYTF.

V and J are TRBV7-9 and TRBJ2-1; 7 bases fit TRBD1. The V gene's germline CDR1 is SEHNR and CDR2 FQNEAQ (reference sequence). The trim removed 2 bases at V and 3 bases at J, leaving 10 bases unmatched. CDR3 size: 17 residues. DNA for the CDR3: TGTGCCAGCAGCTTAAGCCTCGGGACAGCCTTCTACAATGAGCAGTTCTTC. Its protein is CASSLSLGTAFYNEQFF.

The chain couples TRBV9 to TRBJ2-2; TRBD2 matches 12 bases. J was trimmed by 6 bases and V by 0 bases; bases with no gene match: 3. The CDR3 runs 16 residues. Germline-derived CDR1 and CDR2 are SGDLS and YYNGEE. The CDR3 DNA reads as TGTGCCAGCAGCGTAGGACTAGCGGGGGTCCCCGGGGAGCTGTTTTTT. Translation gives CASSVGLAGVPGELFF.

The sample holds a few counts of this clonotype. The chain combines TRBV20-1 with TRBJ1-1; a possible D gene is TRBD1 (6 bases). This CDR3 region has 13 residues. Trimming took 3 bases from V and 0 from J, leaving 8 bases between them. CDR1 and CDR2 from the germline V gene are DFQATT and SNEGSKA (reference sequence). The CDR3 sequence: CSARRQVNTEAFF. The CDR3 coding sequence is TGCAGTGCTAGGAGACAGGTGAACACTGAAGCTTTCTTT.

The chain couples TRBV20-1 to TRBJ2-3; D tentatively reads TRBD1 or TRBD2 (6 bases each). The CDR3 loop spans 15 amino acids. Germline V lookup: CDR1 DFQATT, CDR2 SNEGSKA (reference sequence). Trimming removed 6 bases at V and 1 base at J, with 17 bases between. DNA of the CDR3: TGCAGTGCCCCATTGACGGGGGCCCGCACAGATACGCAGTATTTT. Residues: CSAPLTGARTDTQYF.

The genes are TRBV20-1 and TRBJ2-7; D call uncertain. Germline assignment: CDR1 DFQATT and CDR2 SNEGSKA (reference sequence). Trimming pared 4 bases from V and 0 bases from J, leaving 10 bases between. This CDR3 comprises 13 residues. CDR3 in amino acids: CSATSPLSYEQYF. The CDR3 DNA is TGCAGTGCTACCTCACCACTCTCCTACGAGCAGTACTTC.

The chain links TRBV20-1 to TRBJ2-7, with 7 bases aligning to TRBD2. The CDR3 is 14 residues long. V lost 6 bases and J lost 5; bases outside the gene matches: 13. Germline lookup yields CDR1 DFQATT and CDR2 SNEGSKA (reference sequence). DNA of the CDR3: TGCAGTGCCGCAGCGGCGGGGGTTTTCAACGAGCAGTACTTC. Translating gives CSAAAAGVFNEQYF.

The chain couples TRBV20-1 to TRBJ2-3; 8 bases agree with TRBD2. The germline V gene encodes CDR1 DFQATT and CDR2 SNEGSKA (reference sequence). The CDR3 is made up of 14 amino acids. The ends lost 3 bases at V and 4 bases at J; junction bases unmatched: 6. The DNA for the CDR3 is TGCAGTGCTAGCCCGGGGGGGCTGGCAGATACGCAGTATTTT. Translation: CSASPGGLADTQYF.

The V call is TRBV20-1, the J call TRBJ2-4, with TRBD2 matching 8 bases. Near its end, the DNA agrees better with TRBJ2-7, so the J call may be wrong. The CDR3 spans 15 residues. Germline CDR1 is DFQATT and CDR2 is SNEGSKA (reference sequence). Here the CDR3 reads CSARDPGGGTYEQYF. For the CDR3, the DNA is TGCAGTGCTAGAGATCCCGGCGGGGGGACCTACGAGCAGTACTTC.

The chain recombines TRBV9 with TRBJ2-7; TRBD2 agrees at 10 bases. The germline gives CDR1 SGDLS, CDR2 YYNGEE. With 3 bases clipped from V and 2 bases from J, the junction kept 8 bases outside the gene matches. This CDR3 has 16 amino acids. DNA for the CDR3: TGTGCCAGCAGCGCTGCCGGGACTAGCGTCCCCTACGAGCAGTACTTC. Translating gives CASSAAGTSVPYEQYF.

This clonotype was counted between two and nine times. Germline is not matched at one junction end, which may reflect a read error. This chain connects TRBV20-1 to TRBJ1-2; D is unresolved. There are 14 residues in the CDR3. Per germline, CDR1 DFQATT and CDR2 SNEGSKA (reference sequence). The CDR3 DNA is TGCGGTGCTAGTCGGTTGGGGACTAACTATGGCTACACCTTC. Amino acid sequence: CGASRLGTNYGYTF.